These 22 T cell receptor beta chains came from one sample sequenced in a study of blood T cell repertoires in COVID-19. The data were produced by immunoSEQ multiplex PCR, yet TCRdb's version contains in-frame clones alone and is incomplete. This table holds 70,000 to 95,000 clones, over 80% found once. The sample taken for sequencing was peripheral blood. These receptors originate from an older woman with active COVID-19.

The rearrangement uses TRBV7-2 and TRBJ1-5, with TRBD1 as a possible D gene (5 bases). V was pared by 1 base and J by 0 bases, with 10 bases between. From germline, CDR1 is SGHTA and CDR2 FQGNSA. The CDR3 sequence is 16 residues long. The CDR3 DNA follows: TGTGCCAGCAGCTTAGGTGGGGCCCTTAGCAATCAGCCCCAGCATTTT. Residues: CASSLGGALSNQPQHF.

CDR3 protein: CASSLQGATYEQYF. CDR3 nucleotides: TGTGCCAGCAGCTTACAGGGGGCCACCTACGAGCAGTACTTC. J is TRBJ2-7 and V is TRBV7-9, with 8 bases that match TRBD1. Germline V gene data show CDR1 as SEHNR and CDR2 as FQNEAQ (reference sequence). The CDR3 runs to 14 residues. The junction had 2 bases not matched to a gene; V was cut back by 2 bases and J by 2 bases.

V is TRBV5-1 and J is TRBJ2-1, with 7 bases lining up with TRBD1. This CDR3 comprises 15 residues. Germline V lookup: CDR1 SGHRS, CDR2 YFSETQ. Germline trimming cut 2 bases from V and 0 bases from J; bases unmatched to any gene: 2. CDR3 nucleotide sequence: TGCGCCAGCAGCTTAACAGGGGACTCCTACAATGAGCAGTTCTTC. Translated: CASSLTGDSYNEQFF.

This sequence joins TRBV19 and TRBJ2-2; 8 bases are a match to TRBD2. The CDR3 length is 15 residues. After removal of 7 bases from V and 3 bases from J, the junction contained 7 bases not matched to a gene. Germline V gene data show CDR1 as LNHDA and CDR2 as SQIVND (reference sequence). The CDR3 DNA sequence: TGTGCCAGTAACGGTCTAGCGGGTGACACCGGGGAGCTGTTTTTT. As protein: CASNGLAGDTGELFF.

This chain connects TRBV15 to TRBJ2-3, with 10 bases lining up with TRBD1. This CDR3 region has 15 residues. CDR1 and CDR2 (germline): LNHNV, YYDKDF (reference sequence). The V segment lost 4 bases and the J segment 2 bases; nucleotides outside the gene matches: 3. Here the CDR3 reads CATSTGTGVTDTQYF. CDR3 nucleotides: TGTGCCACCAGCACCGGGACAGGGGTCACAGATACGCAGTATTTT.

This clone has a single count. V is TRBV19 and J is TRBJ1-5, with D possibly being TRBD1 (6 bases). There are 15 residues in the CDR3. The germline V and J ends were trimmed by 4 bases and 2 bases, with 12 bases remaining between them. Germline V gene data show CDR1 as LNHDA and CDR2 as SQIVND (reference sequence). CDR3 amino acids: CASSKGGLGNQPQHF. The DNA for the CDR3 is TGTGCCAGTAGTAAGGGGGGGCTTGGCAATCAGCCCCAGCATTTT.

The chain combines TRBV19 with TRBJ2-1, with 9 bases lining up with TRBD2. The CDR3 length is 14 residues. Germline V gene sequence: CDR1 LNHDA, CDR2 SQIVND (reference sequence). V was clipped by 8 bases and J by 7 bases; unmatched bases: 9. As DNA, the CDR3 is TGTGCCAGTCGCTCTAGCGGGGAGGGGAATGAGCAGTTCTTC. Its protein product is CASRSSGEGNEQFF.

This chain connects TRBV20-1 to TRBJ2-7, with D perhaps TRBD1 (5 bases). The V gene's germline CDR1 is DFQATT and CDR2 SNEGSKA (reference sequence). Trimming took 4 bases from V and 4 from J, leaving 8 bases between them. This CDR3 spans 11 amino acids. The CDR3: CSANQGYEQYF. The CDR3 region has the DNA TGCAGTGCTAACCAGGGATACGAGCAGTACTTC.

This chain connects TRBV13 to TRBJ1-2, with 8 bases that match TRBD1. Germline V lookup: CDR1 PRHDT, CDR2 FYEKMQ (reference sequence). With 4 bases clipped from V and 6 bases from J, the junction kept 10 bases outside the gene matches. There are 15 residues in the CDR3. CDR3 residues: CASSSPGTGLDGYTF. The CDR3 coding sequence is TGTGCCAGCAGCTCCCCCGGGACAGGTCTCGATGGCTACACCTTC.

The DNA for the CDR3 is TGTGCCAGCAGCTTGACAGGGCGAAGGGATGGCTACACCTTC. This sequence encodes CASSLTGRRDGYTF. The J gene is TRBJ1-2, the V gene TRBV5-5, with D perhaps TRBD1 (6 bases). The CDR3 runs to 14 residues. In germline, CDR1 is SGHKS, CDR2 YYEKEE (reference sequence). Trimming took off 1 base at V and 6 bases at J, with 13 bases between the two ends.

The chain carries TRBV5-6 and TRBJ1-6; 7 bases agree with TRBD1. Germline trimming cut 4 bases from V and 11 bases from J; bases unmatched to any gene: 3. The CDR3 runs 12 residues. Germline CDR1 reads SGHDT; CDR2 reads YYEEEE. The CDR3 DNA sequence: TGTGCCAGCAGCGCCGGGACAGCACCCCTCCACTTT. This codes for CASSAGTAPLHF.

The genes are TRBV3-1 (or the pseudogene TRBV3-2) and TRBJ1-6; 8 nucleotides agree with TRBD1. The CDR3 has 16 amino acids. After removal of 4 bases from V and 4 bases from J, the junction contained 6 bases not matched to a gene. The germline V gene encodes CDR1 LGHDT and CDR2 YNNKEL (reference sequence). In DNA, the CDR3 is TGTGCCAGCAGCCCGTTCGGGACAGGTTATAATTCACCCCTCCACTTT. It codes for CASSPFGTGYNSPLHF.

V is TRBV4-1 and J is TRBJ2-7; 9 positions match TRBD1. Germline lookup yields CDR1 MGHRA and CDR2 YSYEKL. V dropped 2 bases and J dropped 0; count of bases not matched to a gene: 2. This CDR3 has 15 residues. The CDR3 nucleotides are TGCGCCAGCAGCCAAACGACAGGGGGCTCCTACGAGCAGTACTTC. Amino acids: CASSQTTGGSYEQYF.

This clone came up a few times. V gene TRBV25-1 combines with J gene TRBJ1-5; D gene ambiguous. This CDR3 has 14 residues. V lost 3 bases and J lost 5, with 11 bases in between. Germline loops: CDR1 MGHDK, CDR2 SYGVNS. The CDR3 coding sequence is TGTGCCAGCAGTGATAAATACGGGGATCAGCCCCAGCATTTT. This codes for CASSDKYGDQPQHF.

Only one count was recorded for this clone. This chain links TRBV3-1 (or the pseudogene TRBV3-2) with TRBJ1-2; 9 bases are shared with TRBD1. The CDR3 consists of 14 residues. Per germline, CDR1 LGHDT and CDR2 YNNKEL (reference sequence). The V gene end was trimmed by 5 bases and the J gene end by 8 bases; junction bases not matched to a gene: 9. In DNA form, the CDR3 reads TGTGCCAGCAGCGATACAGGGGGCGGAGACGGCTACACCTTC. Protein sequence: CASSDTGGGDGYTF.

This clone has only one observation. The J gene is TRBJ1-2, the V gene TRBV5-1, with TRBD1 as a possible D gene (6 bases). Trimming cost V 6 bases and J 5 bases, with 20 bases left between them. Germline V lookup: CDR1 SGHRS, CDR2 YFSETQ. CDR3 length: 15 amino acids. CDR3: CASNKSPGANYGYTF. Written as DNA, the CDR3 is TGCGCCAGCAACAAAAGTCCAGGGGCGAATTATGGCTACACCTTC.

CDR3 sequence (DNA): TGTGCCAGCAGTGAAGGCGGGAGGGTCGGGGAGCTGTTTTTT. Amino acid sequence: CASSEGGRVGELFF. This chain connects TRBV2 to TRBJ2-2, with 9 positions matching TRBD2. This CDR3 region has 14 residues. The germline CDR1 and CDR2 sequences are SNHLY and FYNNEI. V dropped 1 base and J dropped 7; count of bases not matched to a gene: 1.

V is TRBV24-1 and J is TRBJ2-7, with TRBD1 matching over 7 bases. Germline CDR1 KGHDR, CDR2 SFDVKD. J gave up 9 bases and V 7 bases, and 5 bases lay outside the gene matches. The CDR3 runs 11 residues. The CDR3 spells CATSLQGRQYF. The CDR3 DNA is TGTGCCACCAGCCTACAGGGGCGGCAGTACTTC.

The chain carries TRBV6-6 and TRBJ1-6, with D hard to call. CDR3 length: 17 amino acids. With 5 bases removed from V and 6 bases from J, the gap between germline ends came to 20 bases. Germline CDR1 reads MNHNY; CDR2 reads SVGAGI (reference sequence). The CDR3 coding sequence is TGTGCCAGCAGTCCTTCCGACCTCCTAAGCGGTAATTCACCCCTCCACTTT. Protein: CASSPSDLLSGNSPLHF.

The chain carries TRBV28 and TRBJ1-4; possible D gene TRBD1, 5 bases. Germline-derived CDR1 and CDR2 are MDHEN and SYDVKM. The CDR3 spans 15 residues. Deletions cut 6 bases from V and 3 bases from J, with 14 bases between. CDR3 nucleotides: TGTGCCAGCAGCCCCGTGGGGCGATCTAATGAAAAACTGTTTTTT. This gives the protein CASSPVGRSNEKLFF.

The chain is built from TRBV19 and TRBJ2-3; 8 nucleotides agree with TRBD1. The V segment lost 5 bases and the J segment 1 base; nucleotides outside the gene matches: 8. The CDR3 has 16 residues. CDR1 LNHDA and CDR2 SQIVND come from the germline V gene (reference sequence). The CDR3 protein is CASSPPGGAGTDTQYF. CDR3 nucleotides: TGTGCCAGTAGTCCGCCAGGGGGCGCGGGCACAGATACGCAGTATTTT.

The chain is built from TRBV3-1 (or the pseudogene TRBV3-2) and TRBJ2-1, with no clear D. Trimming took 3 bases from V and 8 from J, leaving 11 bases between them. This CDR3 has 13 amino acids. CDR1 and CDR2 from the germline V gene are LGHDT and YNNKEL (reference sequence). The CDR3 region is CASSHPRLDEQFF. The CDR3 coding sequence is TGTGCCAGCAGCCATCCCAGACTCGATGAGCAGTTCTTC.